The clone carrying this T cell receptor (beta chain) was seen more than once but under ten times. TCRdb re-called the RT-PCR reads through MiXCR, storing one row per CDR3 protein. The sample holds 800,000 to 1,000,000 distinct CDR3 sequences, about 20% seen once. This record belongs to a study of response to subunit inactivated influenza vaccine. Germline loops: CDR1 MNHEY, CDR2 SVGEGT. This CDR3 comprises 15 residues. Trimming cost V 7 bases and J 7 bases; bases outside gene matches: 10. This clonotype originated in a man between 45 and 60 years old who received an inactivated influenza vaccine. This material consisted of PBMCs from blood, taken roughly 5 days after vaccination. The V and J genes are TRBV6-2 or TRBV6-3 and TRBJ1-5, with 10 positions matching TRBD1. CDR3 protein: CASTRPGQGGQPQHF. The CDR3 DNA reads TGTGCCAGCACCCGACCCGGACAGGGGGGACAGCCCCAGCATTTT.